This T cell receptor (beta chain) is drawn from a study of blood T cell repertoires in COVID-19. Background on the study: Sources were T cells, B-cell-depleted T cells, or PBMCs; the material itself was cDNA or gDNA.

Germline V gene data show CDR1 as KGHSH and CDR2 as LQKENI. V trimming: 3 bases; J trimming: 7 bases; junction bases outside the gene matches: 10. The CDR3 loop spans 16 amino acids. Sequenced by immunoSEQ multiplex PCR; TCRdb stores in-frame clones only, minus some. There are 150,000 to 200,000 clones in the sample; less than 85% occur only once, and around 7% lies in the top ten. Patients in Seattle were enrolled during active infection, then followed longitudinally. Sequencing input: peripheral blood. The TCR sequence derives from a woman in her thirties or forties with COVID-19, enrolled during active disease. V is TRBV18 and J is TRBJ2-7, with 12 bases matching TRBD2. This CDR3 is CASSPSSGRAFGEQYF. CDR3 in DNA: TGTGCCAGCTCACCGTCTAGCGGGAGGGCGTTCGGGGAGCAGTACTTC. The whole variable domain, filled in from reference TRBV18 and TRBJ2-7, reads NAGVMQNPRHLVRRRGQEARLRCSPMKGHSHVYWYRQLPEEGLKFMVYLQKENIIDESGMPKERFSAEFPKEGPSILRIQQVVRGDSAAYFCASSPSSGRAFGEQYFGPGTRLTVT.